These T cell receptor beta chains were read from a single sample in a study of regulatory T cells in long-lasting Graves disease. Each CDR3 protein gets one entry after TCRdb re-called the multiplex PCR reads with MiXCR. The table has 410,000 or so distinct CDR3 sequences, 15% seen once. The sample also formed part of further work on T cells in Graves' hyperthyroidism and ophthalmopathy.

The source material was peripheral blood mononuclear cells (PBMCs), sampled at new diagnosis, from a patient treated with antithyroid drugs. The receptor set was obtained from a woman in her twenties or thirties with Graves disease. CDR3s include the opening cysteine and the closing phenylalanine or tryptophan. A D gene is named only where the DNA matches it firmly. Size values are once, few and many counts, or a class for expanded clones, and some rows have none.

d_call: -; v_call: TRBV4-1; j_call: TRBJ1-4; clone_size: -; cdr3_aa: CASRTSRGKGNEKLFF; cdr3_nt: TGCGCCAGCAGGACATCACGAGGGAAGGGGAATGAAAAACTGTTTTTT
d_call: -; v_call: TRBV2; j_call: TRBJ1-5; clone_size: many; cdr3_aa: CASSEGQVGAPQHF; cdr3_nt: TGTGCCAGCAGTGAGGGGCAGGTGGGCGCGCCCCAGCATTTT
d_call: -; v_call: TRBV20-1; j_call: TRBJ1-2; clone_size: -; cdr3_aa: CSARDYSGRAQPTAGYTF; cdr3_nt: TGCAGTGCTAGAGATTATTCGGGCAGGGCCCAACCTACCGCCGGCTACACCTTC
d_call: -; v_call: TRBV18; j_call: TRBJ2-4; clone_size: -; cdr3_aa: CASSPPVSKNIQYF; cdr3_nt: TGTGCCAGCTCACCACCGGTCAGCAAAAACATTCAGTACTTC
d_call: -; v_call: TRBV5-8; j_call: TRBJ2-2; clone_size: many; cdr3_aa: CASSLRPTGELFF; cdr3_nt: TGTGCCAGCAGCTTGCGGCCGACCGGGGAGCTGTTTTTT
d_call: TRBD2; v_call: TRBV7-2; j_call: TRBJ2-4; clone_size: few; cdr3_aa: CASSPSGISAKNIQYF; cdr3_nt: TGTGCCAGCAGCCCGAGCGGGATATCGGCCAAAAACATTCAGTACTTC
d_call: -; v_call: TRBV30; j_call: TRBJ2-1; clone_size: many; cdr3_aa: CAWSSHSTGHEQFF; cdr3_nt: TGTGCCTGGAGTTCTCACTCTACCGGCCATGAGCAGTTCTTC
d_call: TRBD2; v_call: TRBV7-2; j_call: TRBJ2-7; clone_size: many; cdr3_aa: CASSTSPSGDYEQYF; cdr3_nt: TGTGCCAGCAGCACCTCGCCTAGCGGAGACTACGAGCAGTACTTC
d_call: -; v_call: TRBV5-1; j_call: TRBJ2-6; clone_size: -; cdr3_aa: CASSLHGTTRRSGANVLTF; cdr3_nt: TGCGCCAGCAGCTTGCACGGGACAACTCGCCGCTCTGGGGCCAACGTCCTGACTTTC
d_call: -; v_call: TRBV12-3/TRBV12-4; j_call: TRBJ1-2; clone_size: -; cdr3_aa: CASSQLSRGLGYTF; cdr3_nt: TGTGCCAGCAGCCAACTCTCAAGGGGCCTAGGTTACACCTTC
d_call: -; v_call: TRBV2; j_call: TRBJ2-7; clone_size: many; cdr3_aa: CASSPMTGQDEQYF; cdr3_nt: TGTGCCAGCAGTCCCATGACAGGTCAAGACGAGCAGTACTTC
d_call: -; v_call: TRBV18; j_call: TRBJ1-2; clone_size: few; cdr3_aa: CASSPDQLGSYGYTF; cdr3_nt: TGTGCCAGCTCACCCGATCAGCTGGGGAGCTATGGCTACACCTTC
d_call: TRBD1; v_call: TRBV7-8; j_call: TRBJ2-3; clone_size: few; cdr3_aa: CASSLGRTGRFSTDTQYF; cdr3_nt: TGTGCCAGCAGCTTGGGGCGGACAGGGCGTTTTAGCACAGATACGCAGTATTTT
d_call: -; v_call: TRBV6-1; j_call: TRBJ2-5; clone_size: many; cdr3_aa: CAISESEPSAVPGIPQETQYF; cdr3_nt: TGTGCCATCAGTGAGTCCGAGCCCTCAGCGGTACCTGGTATCCCACAAGAGACCCAGTACTTC
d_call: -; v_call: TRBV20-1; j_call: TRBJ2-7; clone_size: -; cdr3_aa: CSASSSSGGYGYEQYF; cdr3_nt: TGCAGTGCTAGTTCATCATCGGGGGGCTACGGCTACGAGCAGTACTTC
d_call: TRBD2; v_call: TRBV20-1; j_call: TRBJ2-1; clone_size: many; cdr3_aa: CSAQPGTSGRDNEQFF; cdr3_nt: TGCAGTGCTCAACCCGGGACTAGCGGGAGGGACAATGAGCAGTTCTTC
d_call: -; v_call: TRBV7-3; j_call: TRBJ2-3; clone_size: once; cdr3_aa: CASSSPAETDTQYF; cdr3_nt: TGTGCCAGCAGCTCGCCCGCGGAGACAGATACGCAGTATTTT
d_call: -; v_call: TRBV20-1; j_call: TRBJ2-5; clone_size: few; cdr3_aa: CSANPQETQYF; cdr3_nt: TGCAGTGCTAACCCGCAAGAGACCCAGTACTTC
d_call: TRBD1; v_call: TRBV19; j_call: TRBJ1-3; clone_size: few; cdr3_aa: CASGPLDRVPGNTIYF; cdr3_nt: TGTGCCAGTGGCCCCCTGGACAGGGTTCCTGGAAACACCATATATTTT
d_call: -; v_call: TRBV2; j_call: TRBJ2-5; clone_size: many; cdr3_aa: CASSEGPGVWETQYF; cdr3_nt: TGTGCCAGCAGTGAAGGTCCGGGGGTGTGGGAGACCCAGTACTTC
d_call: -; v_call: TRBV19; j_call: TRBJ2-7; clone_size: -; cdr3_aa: CASSIQRRSYEQYF; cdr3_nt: TGTGCCAGTAGTATCCAACGCCGCTCTTACGAGCAGTACTTC
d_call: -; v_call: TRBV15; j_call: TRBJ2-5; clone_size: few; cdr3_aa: CATSRSQETQYF; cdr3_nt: TGTGCCACCAGCAGATCTCAAGAGACCCAGTACTTC
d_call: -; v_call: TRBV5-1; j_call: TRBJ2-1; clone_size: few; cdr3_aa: CASSLGGKLATVADNEQFF; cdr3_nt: TGCGCCAGCAGCTTGGGGGGAAAACTAGCCACTGTTGCGGACAATGAGCAGTTCTTC
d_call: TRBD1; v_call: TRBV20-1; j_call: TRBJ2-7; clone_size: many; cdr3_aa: CSASGTGSLAFYEQYF; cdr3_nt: TGCAGTGCCTCCGGGACAGGGTCACTAGCGTTCTACGAGCAGTACTTC
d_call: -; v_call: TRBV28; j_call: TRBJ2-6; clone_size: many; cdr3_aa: CASSLSLGGKSSGANVLTF; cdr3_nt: TGTGCCAGCAGTTTATCGCTAGGGGGTAAAAGCTCTGGGGCCAACGTCCTGACTTTC
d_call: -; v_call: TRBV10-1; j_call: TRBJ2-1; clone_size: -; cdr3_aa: CASSEYTRDHNEQFF; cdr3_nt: TGCGCCAGCAGTGAGTATACCAGGGACCACAATGAGCAGTTCTTC
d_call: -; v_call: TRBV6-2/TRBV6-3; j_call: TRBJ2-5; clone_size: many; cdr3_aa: CASTPGLQETQYF; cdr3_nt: TGTGCCAGCACCCCGGGCCTTCAAGAGACCCAGTACTTC
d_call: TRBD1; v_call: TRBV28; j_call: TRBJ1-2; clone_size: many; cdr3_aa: CASTEAGGNYGYTF; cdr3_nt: TGTGCCAGCACCGAAGCAGGGGGAAACTATGGCTACACCTTC
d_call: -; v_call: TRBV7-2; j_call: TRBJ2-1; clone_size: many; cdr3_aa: CASSQTPGNFYNEQFF; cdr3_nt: TGCGCCAGCAGCCAAACACCCGGGAATTTCTACAATGAGCAGTTCTTC